These T cell receptor beta chains were read from a single sample in a study of long-term antiretroviral therapy in people with HIV. The table came from immunoSEQ multiplex PCR; TCRdb's copy has only in-frame clones and leaves some out. The table includes around 33,000 clones, 83% detected once. Sequenced material: unsorted PBMCs, taken 0.4 years before starting antiretroviral therapy. The receptors shown here come from a man aged 18 to 30 with HIV. Each CDR3 is given with its conserved first and last residue. The order of the fields is V gene, J gene, clone size, D gene, CDR3 protein, CDR3 DNA. The D gene is left open where the match is weak. Some rows mark clone size as missing; the rest say once, few, many or name a class of expanded clone.

>TRBV9|TRBJ2-1|.|.
CASSQSYNEQFF
TGTGCCAGCTCCCAGTCCTACAATGAGCAGTTCTTC
>TRBV2|TRBJ2-1|.|.
CASRYNEQFF
TGTGCCAGCCGATACAATGAGCAGTTCTTC
>TRBV9|TRBJ1-3|.|TRBD1
CASSTRTGNTIYF
TGTGCCAGCAGCACGAGGACAGGGAACACCATATATTTT
>TRBV7-9|TRBJ1-5|.|.
CASSLGPFQPQHF
TGTGCCAGCAGCTTAGGGCCCTTTCAGCCCCAGCATTTT
>TRBV19|TRBJ2-1|.|.
CASSRGEVGRPTNEQFF
TGTGCCAGTAGTAGAGGCGAGGTCGGGCGGCCGACTAATGAGCAGTTCTTC
>TRBV9|TRBJ1-2|once|.
CASSVASTNYGYTF
TGTGCCAGCAGCGTAGCATCTACGAACTATGGCTACACCTTC
>TRBV15|TRBJ2-1|.|.
CATSIGQGRAHEQFF
TGTGCCACCAGCATCGGTCAGGGAAGGGCGCATGAGCAGTTCTTC
>TRBV7-9|TRBJ1-3|.|TRBD1
CASSESLDRGDGNTIYF
TGTGCCAGCAGCGAATCCTTGGACAGGGGCGATGGAAACACCATATATTTT
>TRBV7-9|TRBJ2-3|.|TRBD2
CASSQGLAGLTDTQYF
TGTGCCAGCAGCCAGGGACTAGCGGGGCTCACAGATACGCAGTATTTT
>TRBV7-8|TRBJ1-5|.|.
CASSLSTYSNQPQHF
TGTGCCAGCAGCTTGTCCACGTATAGCAATCAGCCCCAGCATTTT
>TRBV9|TRBJ2-1|.|TRBD2
CASSAPLAGGPSYNEQFF
TGTGCCAGCAGCGCGCCCCTAGCGGGGGGACCTTCCTACAATGAGCAGTTCTTC
>TRBV28|TRBJ2-4|.|TRBD1
CASNQGATKNIQYF
TGTGCCAGCAACCAGGGGGCGACCAAAAACATTCAGTACTTC
>TRBV7-8|TRBJ2-7|.|TRBD1
CASSPGTGWHEQYF
TGTGCCAGCAGCCCTGGGACAGGGTGGCACGAGCAGTACTTC
>TRBV15|TRBJ2-7|.|.
CATSEAPNYEQYF
TGTGCCACCAGCGAGGCCCCCAATTACGAGCAGTACTTC
>TRBV5-4|TRBJ2-7|.|.
CASTVDGTGIYEQYF
TGTGCCAGCACCGTCGACGGGACGGGGATCTACGAGCAGTACTTC
>TRBV29-1|TRBJ2-7|once|TRBD2
CSVELAGNYEQYF
TGCAGCGTTGAGTTAGCGGGGAACTACGAGCAGTACTTC
>TRBV6-6|TRBJ2-7|.|TRBD2
CASRPGGVRHEQYF
TGTGCCAGCAGGCCCGGGGGGGTTCGACACGAGCAGTACTTC
>TRBV7-8|TRBJ2-7|few|.
CASSSPRNRDRIREQYF
TGTGCCAGCAGCTCGCCTAGGAACCGGGACCGCATCCGGGAGCAGTACTTC
>TRBV4-1|TRBJ1-2|.|TRBD1
CASSQDGTGGKHGYTF
TGCGCCAGCAGCCAAGATGGGACAGGGGGGAAGCATGGCTACACCTTC
>TRBV27|TRBJ1-6|.|.
CASSLRPTGGNSPLHF
TGTGCCAGCAGTTTAAGACCGACCGGTGGGAATTCACCCCTCCACTTT
>TRBV19|TRBJ1-2|.|.
CASSILVGTYGYTF
TGTGCCAGTAGTATTCTCGTCGGGACCTATGGCTACACCTTC
>TRBV5-1|TRBJ1-1|.|.
CASSLDEGRVTEAFF
TGCGCCAGCAGCTTGGACGAGGGTCGTGTCACTGAAGCTTTCTTT
>TRBV4-2|TRBJ1-5|.|.
CASSPRGRGVANQPQHF
TGTGCCAGCAGCCCAAGGGGTAGGGGGGTGGCCAATCAGCCCCAGCATTTT
>TRBV7-6|TRBJ2-7|.|.
CASSAPGEREQYF
TGTGCCAGCAGCGCTCCGGGCGAGCGGGAGCAGTACTTC
>TRBV7-9|TRBJ1-1|.|.
CASSLDQGQAFF
TGTGCCAGCAGCTTAGATCAGGGCCAGGCTTTCTTT
>TRBV18|TRBJ2-1|.|.
CASSPQGSSYNEQFF
TGTGCCAGCTCACCACAAGGGAGCTCCTACAATGAGCAGTTCTTC
>TRBV5-6|TRBJ2-7|.|.
CASSSWDGSYEQYF
TGTGCCAGCAGCTCGTGGGACGGATCCTACGAGCAGTACTTC
>TRBV6-5|TRBJ2-1|.|TRBD1
CASSYVRTGGNEQFF
TGTGCCAGCAGTTACGTGCGGACAGGGGGGAATGAGCAGTTCTTC
>TRBV4-1|TRBJ1-2|.|.
CASSQDLDGYTF
TGCGCCAGCAGCCAAGATCTAGATGGCTACACCTTC
>TRBV2|TRBJ1-5|few|TRBD1
CASRGQGASYVQPQHF
TGTGCCAGCAGGGGACAGGGGGCGTCATATGTTCAGCCCCAGCATTTT
>TRBV7-9|TRBJ1-2|few|.
CASSSTRWGYGYTF
TGTGCCAGCAGCAGCACCCGTTGGGGCTATGGCTACACCTTC
>TRBV28|TRBJ2-5|.|.
CASILKLYGRETQYF
TGTGCCAGCATCCTCAAACTGTATGGGCGGGAGACCCAGTACTTC
>TRBV4-1|TRBJ2-2|.|.
CASSQENSIVGELFF
TGCGCCAGCAGCCAAGAGAACTCCATTGTCGGGGAGCTGTTTTTT
>TRBV7-9|TRBJ1-4|.|.
CASSQGQSTNEKLFF
TGTGCCAGCAGCCAAGGACAGTCAACTAATGAAAAACTGTTTTTT
>TRBV9|TRBJ1-4|.|.
CASSVRGGTNEKLFF
TGTGCCAGCAGCGTGAGGGGAGGAACTAATGAAAAACTGTTTTTT
>TRBV19|TRBJ1-5|.|.
CASRLGGGGNQPQHF
TGTGCCAGTAGGCTGGGTGGGGGCGGGAATCAGCCCCAGCATTTT
>TRBV5-1|TRBJ2-3|once|.
CASSLVGPTDTQYF
TGCGCCAGCAGCTTGGTAGGGCCCACAGATACGCAGTATTTT
>TRBV7-9|TRBJ2-1|few|.
CASSPRDNEQFF
TGTGCCAGCAGCCCGAGGGACAATGAGCAGTTCTTC
>TRBV5-1|TRBJ2-5|once|.
CASSLGAGAFQETQYF
TGCGCCAGCAGCTTGGGGGCCGGGGCTTTCCAAGAGACCCAGTACTTC
>TRBV29-1|TRBJ2-2|.|.
CSVGGTGPGELFF
TGCAGCGTTGGGGGGACCGGCCCCGGGGAGCTGTTTTTT
>TRBV11-3|TRBJ1-1|.|.
CASSQGGTEAFF
TGTGCCAGCAGCCAAGGGGGCACTGAAGCTTTCTTT
>TRBV29-1|TRBJ2-1|.|.
CSVEVPLQGKSDEQFF
TGCAGCGTTGAAGTTCCCCTGCAGGGAAAATCGGATGAGCAGTTCTTC
>TRBV7-9|TRBJ2-5|.|.
CASSFDLGRGETQYF
TGTGCCAGCAGCTTTGATTTGGGGCGTGGAGAGACCCAGTACTTC
>TRBV5-4|TRBJ2-2|.|TRBD2
CASSLSLTSGRSTGELFF
TGTGCCAGCAGCTTGTCTCTAACTAGCGGGAGGTCTACCGGGGAGCTGTTTTTT
>TRBV30|TRBJ1-1|.|.
CAWSVQVGRPEAFF
TGTGCCTGGAGTGTACAAGTAGGTAGACCTGAAGCTTTCTTT
>TRBV14|TRBJ2-7|.|TRBD1
CASSSRTGSYEQYF
TGTGCCAGCAGCTCCCGGACAGGGAGCTACGAGCAGTACTTC
>TRBV29-1|TRBJ2-1|.|.
CSAFLTRGVDDEQFF
TGCAGCGCCTTCCTGACTAGGGGTGTAGACGATGAGCAGTTCTTC
>TRBV2|TRBJ1-2|.|.
CASSGGHYYGYTF
TGTGCCAGCAGTGGAGGACACTACTATGGCTACACCTTC
>TRBV29-1|TRBJ1-2|.|TRBD1
CSVDPQGVLLNYGYTF
TGCAGCGTTGACCCCCAGGGGGTCCTGTTAAACTATGGCTACACCTTC
>TRBV19|TRBJ1-1|.|.
CASTPGVVSTEAFF
TGTGCCAGTACCCCAGGGGTTGTCAGCACTGAAGCTTTCTTT
>TRBV7-7|TRBJ2-5|once|.
CASSLAAGVETQYF
TGTGCTAGCAGCTTAGCGGCCGGCGTGGAGACCCAGTACTTC
>TRBV30|TRBJ2-7|once|.
CAWSLGKPIPIEQYF
TGTGCCTGGAGTCTGGGGAAGCCGATCCCCATCGAGCAGTACTTC
>TRBV5-4|TRBJ1-2|.|.
CASSLGGVDGYTF
TGTGCCAGCAGCCTTGGTGGGGTGGATGGCTACACCTTC
>TRBV6-5|TRBJ2-6|.|.
CASSYLPGANVLTF
TGTGCCAGCAGTTACTTGCCTGGGGCCAACGTCCTGACTTTC
>TRBV30|TRBJ1-1|.|.
CAWRGTTGKLNTEAFF
TGTGCCTGGAGGGGAACTACAGGGAAGCTGAACACTGAAGCTTTCTTT
>TRBV5-1|TRBJ2-3|.|.
CASSLGRGADTQYF
TGCGCCAGCAGCTTAGGGAGAGGGGCAGATACGCAGTATTTT
>TRBV7-2|TRBJ2-1|once|.
CASSYTGYNEQFF
TGTGCCAGCAGCTATACAGGGTACAATGAGCAGTTCTTC